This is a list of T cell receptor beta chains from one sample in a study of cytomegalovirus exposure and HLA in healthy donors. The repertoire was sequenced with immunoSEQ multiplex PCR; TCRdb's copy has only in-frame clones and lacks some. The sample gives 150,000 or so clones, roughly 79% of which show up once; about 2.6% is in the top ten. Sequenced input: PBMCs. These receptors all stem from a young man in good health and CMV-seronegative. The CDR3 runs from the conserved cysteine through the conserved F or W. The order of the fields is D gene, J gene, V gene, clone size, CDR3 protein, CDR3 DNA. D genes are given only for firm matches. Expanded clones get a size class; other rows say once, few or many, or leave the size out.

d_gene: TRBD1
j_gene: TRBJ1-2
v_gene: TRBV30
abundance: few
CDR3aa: CAWTGGSRLTF
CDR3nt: TGTGCCTGGACAGGGGGCAGCCGTTTAACTTTC

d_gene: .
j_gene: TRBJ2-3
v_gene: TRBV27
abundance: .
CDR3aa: CASSPRGGPEGDTQYF
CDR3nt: TGTGCCAGCAGCCCTAGGGGGGGGCCGGAGGGAGATACGCAGTATTTT

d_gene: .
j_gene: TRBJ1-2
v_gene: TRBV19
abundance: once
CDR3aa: CASSIGPGANYGYTF
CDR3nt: TGTGCCAGTAGTATCGGTCCAGGGGCTAACTATGGCTACACCTTC

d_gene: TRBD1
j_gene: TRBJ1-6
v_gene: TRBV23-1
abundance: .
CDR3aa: CASSHLQGIAYNSPLHF
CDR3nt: TGCGCCAGCAGTCACCTACAGGGGATCGCCTATAATTCACCCCTCCACTTT

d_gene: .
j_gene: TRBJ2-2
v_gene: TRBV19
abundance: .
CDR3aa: CASSIDQGYVTGELFF
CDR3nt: TGTGCCAGTAGTATAGATCAGGGCTACGTGACCGGGGAGCTGTTTTTT

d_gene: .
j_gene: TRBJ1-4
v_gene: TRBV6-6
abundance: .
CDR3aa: CASTGLDEKLFF
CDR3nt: TGTGCCAGCACAGGGTTGGATGAAAAACTGTTTTTT

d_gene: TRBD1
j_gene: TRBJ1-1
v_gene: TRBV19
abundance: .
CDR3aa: CASRQGGPEAFF
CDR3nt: TGTGCCAGTCGACAGGGGGGTCCTGAAGCTTTCTTT

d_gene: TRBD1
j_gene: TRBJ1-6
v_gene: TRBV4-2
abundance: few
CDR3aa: CASSPPTGTGFNSPLHF
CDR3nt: TGTGCCAGCAGCCCACCAACCGGGACAGGGTTTAATTCACCCCTCCACTTT

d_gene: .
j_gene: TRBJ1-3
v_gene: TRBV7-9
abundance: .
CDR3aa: CASSLSRGPGNTIYF
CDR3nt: TGTGCCAGCAGCTTGAGTAGGGGCCCTGGAAACACCATATATTTT

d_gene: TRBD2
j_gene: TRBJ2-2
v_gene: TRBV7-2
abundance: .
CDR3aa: CASRPVAGGSGELFF
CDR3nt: TGTGCCAGCAGACCTGTAGCGGGGGGCTCCGGGGAGCTGTTTTTT

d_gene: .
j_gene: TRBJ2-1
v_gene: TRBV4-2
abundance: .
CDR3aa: CASSQLAGTQFYNEQFF
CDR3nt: TGTGCCAGCAGCCAGCTCGCCGGGACTCAATTTTACAATGAGCAGTTCTTC

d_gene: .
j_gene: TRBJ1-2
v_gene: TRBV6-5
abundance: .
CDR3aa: CASSYSGLRGIGGYTF
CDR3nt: TGTGCCAGCAGTTACTCCGGACTTAGAGGGATTGGTGGCTACACCTTC

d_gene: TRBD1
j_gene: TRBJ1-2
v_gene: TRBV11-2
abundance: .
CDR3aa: CASSPRSGQGFNYGYTF
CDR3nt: TGTGCCAGCAGCCCAAGGTCCGGACAGGGTTTTAACTATGGCTACACCTTC

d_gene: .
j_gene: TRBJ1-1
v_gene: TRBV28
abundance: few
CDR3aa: CASSFGRGGKTEAFF
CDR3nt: TGTGCCAGCAGTTTCGGAAGAGGGGGAAAGACTGAAGCTTTCTTT

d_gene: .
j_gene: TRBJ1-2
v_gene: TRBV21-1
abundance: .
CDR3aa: CASSKYRRRDYGYTF
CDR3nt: TGTGCCAGCAGCAAATATCGCCGGAGGGACTATGGCTACACCTTC

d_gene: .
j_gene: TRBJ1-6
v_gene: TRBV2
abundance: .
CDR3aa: CASSEDAGANSPLHF
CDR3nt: TGTGCCAGCAGTGAAGATGCAGGGGCAAATTCACCCCTCCACTTT

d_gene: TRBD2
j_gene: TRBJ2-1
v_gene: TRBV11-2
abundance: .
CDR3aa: CASSLELAGGPSGNEQFF
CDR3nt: TGTGCCAGCAGCTTAGAACTAGCGGGGGGCCCTAGTGGCAATGAGCAGTTCTTC

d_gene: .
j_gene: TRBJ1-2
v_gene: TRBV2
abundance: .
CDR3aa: CASSGDGGRHGYTF
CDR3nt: TGTGCCAGCAGTGGAGACGGAGGACGACATGGCTACACCTTC

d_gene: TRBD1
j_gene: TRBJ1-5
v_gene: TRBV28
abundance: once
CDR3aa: CASSSQDRGYFQPQHF
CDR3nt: TGTGCCAGCAGTTCCCAGGACAGGGGATATTTTCAGCCCCAGCATTTT

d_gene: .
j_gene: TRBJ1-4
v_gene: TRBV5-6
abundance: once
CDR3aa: CASSLRGTEKLFF
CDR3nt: TGTGCCAGCAGCTTGCGGGGAACTGAAAAACTGTTTTTT

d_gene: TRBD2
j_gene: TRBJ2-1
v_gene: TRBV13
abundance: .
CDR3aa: CASSFRTSGGAGNEQFF
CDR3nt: TGTGCCAGCAGCTTCCGGACTAGCGGGGGGGCGGGGAATGAGCAGTTCTTC

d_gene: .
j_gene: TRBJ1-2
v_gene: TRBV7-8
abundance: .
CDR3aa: CASSLGAGPGFDGYTF
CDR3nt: TGTGCCAGCAGCTTGGGGGCAGGGCCAGGGTTTGATGGCTACACCTTC